Listed here are 27 T cell receptor beta chains from one sample, sequenced in a study of regulatory and conventional T cells in RAG deficiency. Clones were sequenced by immunoSEQ multiplex PCR, and TCRdb holds only the in-frame ones, with some missing. Of under 25,000 clones in the sample, 87% were seen once. Regulatory T cells were sorted from blood as CD4+ CD25-high CD127-low cells. A further study also used this sample, focusing on regulatory T cells. That paper adds: Primers: 52 TRBV forward and 13 TRBJ reverse.

The sequenced sample was Tregs sorted from blood. The source of these receptors is a human donor in good health.

This clone occurred a few times. This chain joins TRBV5-6 and TRBJ2-7; TRBD1 agrees at 11 bases. The germline V gene encodes CDR1 SGHDT and CDR2 YYEEEE. The CDR3 spans 15 residues. The J segment lost 7 bases and the V segment lost 0 bases, leaving 6 bases of the junction unmatched. In nucleotides, the CDR3 is TGTGCCAGCAGCTTGGCCGGGGGACAGGGGGGAGAGCAGTACTTC. Protein sequence: CASSLAGGQGGEQYF.

The chain uses TRBV5-1 and TRBJ1-5, with D unclear. V lost 0 bases and J 2 bases, leaving 6 bases between the germline ends. This CDR3 has 14 amino acids. Germline loops: CDR1 SGHRS, CDR2 YFSETQ. The CDR3 DNA reads TGCGCCAGCAGCTTGGGTGGGGGCAATCAGCCCCAGCATTTT. This sequence encodes CASSLGGGNQPQHF.

The chain couples TRBV27 to TRBJ1-1; D is ambiguous. The germline CDR1 and CDR2 sequences are MNHEY and SMNVEV (reference sequence). With 4 bases removed from V and 2 bases from J, the gap between germline ends came to 11 bases. The CDR3 runs 14 residues. The CDR3: CASSSSQINTEAFF. CDR3 in DNA: TGTGCCAGCAGTTCTTCACAGATAAACACTGAAGCTTTCTTT.

This sequence joins TRBV5-1 and TRBJ2-1; D might be TRBD1 (6 bases). Germline CDR1 and CDR2: SGHRS and YFSETQ. This CDR3 comprises 15 residues. Trimming stripped 4 bases from V and 0 bases from J, with 11 bases between. The CDR3: CASSADRSSYNEQFF. CDR3 DNA sequence: TGCGCCAGCAGCGCTGACAGGAGCTCCTACAATGAGCAGTTCTTC.

The rearrangement uses TRBV5-1 and TRBJ2-6; D unclear. The CDR3 has 12 amino acids. Looked up from germline, CDR1 is SGHRS and CDR2 is YFSETQ. V dropped 3 bases and J dropped 2 bases, with 0 bases sitting between them. In nucleotides, the CDR3 is TGCGCCAGCAGCTCTGGGGCCAACGTCCTGACTTTC. Protein sequence: CASSSGANVLTF. Full variable domain (remainder filled in from reference TRBV5-1 and TRBJ2-6): KAGVTQTPRYLIKTRGQQVTLSCSPISGHRSVSWYQQTPGQGLQFLFEYFSETQRNKGNFPGRFSGRQFSNSRSEMNVSTLELGDSALYLCASSSGANVLTFGAGSRLTVL.

The chain is built from TRBV6-5 and TRBJ2-5, with D perhaps matching TRBD2 (5 bases). CDR1 is MNHEY and CDR2 is SVGAGI in the germline V gene. The CDR3 runs to 12 residues. The V end lost 5 bases, the J end lost 7 bases, and 11 bases lay between the germline ends. The CDR3 here is CASSQFRGTQYF. The CDR3 nucleotides are TGTGCCAGCAGTCAGTTTCGGGGGACCCAGTACTTC.

Written as DNA, the CDR3 is TGTGCCAGCTTCAGAGGGGGCACAGATACGCAGTATTTT. Protein product: CASFRGGTDTQYF. The chain is built from TRBV2 and TRBJ2-3; possibly TRBD1 or TRBD2 for D (5 bases each). Trimming took off 8 bases at V and 1 base at J, with 10 bases between the two ends. Germline V gene sequence: CDR1 SNHLY, CDR2 FYNNEI. CDR3 length: 13 amino acids. The full variable domain, with the rest looked up from reference TRBV2 and TRBJ2-3, is EPEVTQTPSHQVTQMGQEVILRCVPISNHLYFYWYRQILGQKVEFLVSFYNNEISEKSEIFDDQFSVERPDGSNFTLKIRSTKLEDSAMYFCASFRGGTDTQYFGPGTRLTVL.

The chain combines TRBV19 with TRBJ2-4, with 7 positions matching TRBD2. V was clipped by 7 bases and J by 2 bases; unmatched bases: 8. Germline CDR1 LNHDA, CDR2 SQIVND (reference sequence). This CDR3 comprises 15 residues. CDR3 in amino acids: CASTPSSGPKNIQYF. As DNA, the CDR3 is TGTGCCAGTACGCCGTCTAGCGGTCCCAAAAACATTCAGTACTTC.

The chain uses TRBV5-6 and TRBJ1-1; D is uncertain. Trimming took off 3 bases at V and 5 bases at J, with 5 bases between the two ends. The CDR3 is made up of 11 amino acids. Germline V lookup: CDR1 SGHDT, CDR2 YYEEEE. CDR3 in amino acids: CASSYRTEAFF. In nucleotides, the CDR3 is TGTGCCAGCAGCTACAGAACTGAAGCTTTCTTT.

The rearrangement links TRBV15 to TRBJ2-3; D is unclear. The germline V and J ends were trimmed by 1 base and 0 bases, with 11 bases remaining between them. CDR1 and CDR2 (germline): LNHNV, YYDKDF (reference sequence). The CDR3 spans 16 residues. The CDR3: CATSRVRTSSTDTQYF. The CDR3, as DNA: TGTGCCACCAGCAGAGTCCGGACGTCAAGCACAGATACGCAGTATTTT.

V is TRBV15 and J is TRBJ2-5, with 11 bases that match TRBD2. The V and J ends lost 1 base and 4 bases, in that order; junction bases with no gene match: 8. Germline values: CDR1 LNHNV, CDR2 YYDKDF (reference sequence). The CDR3 length is 17 residues. DNA for the CDR3: TGTGCCACCAGCAGAGGTCTAGCGGGAGGTCGGGTAGAGACCCAGTACTTC. Encoded protein: CATSRGLAGGRVETQYF.

This chain uses TRBV7-8 with TRBJ1-4, with 7 bases that match TRBD1. V lost 3 bases to trimming and J lost 3 bases; unmatched junction nucleotides: 7. The CDR3 is 16 amino acids. Looked up from germline, CDR1 is SGHVS and CDR2 is FQNEAQ. The CDR3 loop is CASSFWHRGSNEKLFF. The CDR3 coding sequence is TGTGCCAGCAGCTTTTGGCACAGGGGATCTAATGAAAAACTGTTTTTT. The whole variable domain, filled in from reference TRBV7-8 and TRBJ1-4, reads GAGVSQSPRYKVAKRGQDVALRCDPISGHVSLFWYQQALGQGPEFLTYFQNEAQLDKSGLPSDRFFAERPEGSVSTLKIQRTQQEDSAVYLCASSFWHRGSNEKLFFGSGTQLSVL.

The V gene is TRBV20-1, the J gene TRBJ1-4, with D uncertain. Germline CDR1 and CDR2: DFQATT and SNEGSKA (reference sequence). CDR3 length: 11 amino acids. Trimming removed 3 bases at V and 8 bases at J, with 7 bases between. The CDR3 region is CSARGPEKLFF. The CDR3 region has the DNA TGCAGTGCTAGGGGTCCCGAAAAACTGTTTTTT.

In DNA, the CDR3 is TGTGCCAGCAGTGAGCTACCACTGAACACCGGGGAGCTGTTTTTT. This sequence encodes CASSELPLNTGELFF. The chain joins TRBV9 to TRBJ2-2; D gene ambiguous. The CDR3 covers 15 residues. V was clipped by 5 bases and J by 1 base, with 12 bases between them. The germline CDR1 and CDR2 sequences are SGDLS and YYNGEE.

The V gene is TRBV4-1, the J gene TRBJ2-1, with TRBD2 matching over 9 bases. This CDR3 has 18 residues. Germline lookup yields CDR1 MGHRA and CDR2 YSYEKL. Trimming cost V 3 bases and J 4 bases; bases outside gene matches: 13. The CDR3 DNA follows: TGCGCCAGCAGCCAGGTCCCCCCTTTAGCGGGAGATTACAATGAGCAGTTCTTC. Its protein is CASSQVPPLAGDYNEQFF.

The chain combines TRBV28 with TRBJ1-5; D is unresolved. With 6 bases removed from V and 2 bases from J, the gap between germline ends came to 17 bases. The CDR3 runs to 16 residues. Per the germline V gene, CDR1 is MDHEN and CDR2 is SYDVKM. CDR3 in amino acids: CASSPILGTGNQPQHF. Written as DNA, the CDR3 is TGTGCCAGCAGCCCGATTCTGGGAACGGGCAATCAGCCCCAGCATTTT.

The V and J genes are TRBV6-1 and TRBJ2-7, with a possible D match to TRBD2 (6 bases). Germline V lookup: CDR1 MNHNS, CDR2 SASEGT. Trimming stripped 3 bases from V and 6 bases from J, with 30 bases between. The CDR3 covers 19 residues. The CDR3 is CASSERAVGRFKSKGEQYF. The CDR3 DNA is TGTGCCAGCAGTGAGCGGGCGGTGGGGAGGTTTAAAAGCAAAGGCGAGCAGTACTTC.

The chain recombines TRBV18 with TRBJ2-2, with TRBD2 matching 11 bases. The CDR3 runs to 18 residues. The junction had 5 bases not matched to a gene; V was cut back by 2 bases and J by 0 bases. CDR1 is KGHSH, CDR2 LQKENI, per germline. The DNA of the CDR3 is TGTGCCAGCTCACCAGCACTAGCGGGGGCATCGAACACCGGGGAGCTGTTTTTT. The encoded protein is CASSPALAGASNTGELFF.

V and J are TRBV9 and TRBJ2-1; TRBD2 aligns across 11 bases. The length of the CDR3 is 14 residues. J lost 7 bases, V lost 5 bases, and 5 bases had no gene match. Germline loops: CDR1 SGDLS, CDR2 YYNGEE. CDR3 in DNA: TGTGCCAGCAGTCTTAGCGGGAGGGGTAATGAGCAGTTCTTC. It yields the protein CASSLSGRGNEQFF.

This clone is a singleton in its sample. The CDR3 sequence is CASTYPGTVYNEQFF. The CDR3 bases are TGTGCCAGCACGTACCCCGGGACCGTATACAATGAGCAGTTCTTC. This chain connects TRBV6-6 to TRBJ2-1; either TRBD1 or TRBD2 may fit D (5 bases each). In germline, CDR1 is MNHNY, CDR2 SVGAGI (reference sequence). There are 15 residues in the CDR3. V was trimmed by 7 bases and J by 4 bases, leaving 17 bases between them.

The V call is TRBV5-6, the J call TRBJ1-3; D not resolved. There are 15 residues in the CDR3. With 0 bases removed from V and 1 base from J, the gap between germline ends came to 8 bases. Looked up from germline, CDR1 is SGHDT and CDR2 is YYEEEE. The CDR3: CASSLGPGSGNTIYF. Written as DNA, the CDR3 is TGTGCCAGCAGCTTGGGCCCGGGTTCTGGAAACACCATATATTTT.

V and J are TRBV21-1 and TRBJ1-1; the D call of TRBD1 is as the table states it, not checked on the DNA. TRBV21-1 constitutes a pseudogene. The CDR3 is 19 residues long. The CDR3 nucleotides are TGTGCCAGCAGCCGACCCATTTTTTTATATACAGGGGGATGGACTGAAGCTTTCTTT. It translates to CASSRPIFLYTGGWTEAFF.

V is TRBV9 and J is TRBJ2-3; TRBD2 agrees at 14 bases. This CDR3 comprises 15 residues. Germline CDR1 SGDLS, CDR2 YYNGEE. V was pared by 3 bases and J by 5 bases, with 2 bases of the junction left unmatched. Written as DNA, the CDR3 is TGTGCCAGCAGCGCCGGACTAGCGGGAGGAGATACGCAGTATTTT. This sequence encodes CASSAGLAGGDTQYF.

This clone appeared a single time. V usage is TRBV10-1 and J usage is TRBJ1-2, with a possible D match to TRBD1 (6 bases). The CDR3 length is 15 residues. Germline assignment: CDR1 WNHNN and CDR2 SYGVQD (reference sequence). V was shortened by 6 bases and J by 13 bases, with 27 bases between the two germline ends. The CDR3 DNA sequence: TGCGCCAGCAGGGCCACAACAGGGATTCAGCAAGTTTGCACCTTC. Protein sequence: CASRATTGIQQVCTF.

The genes are TRBV5-5 and TRBJ2-5; TRBD2 matches at 8 bases. There are 16 residues in the CDR3. The junction had 9 bases not matched to a gene; V was cut back by 1 base and J by 4 bases. Germline V gene lookup returns CDR1 SGHKS and CDR2 YYEKEE (reference sequence). The CDR3 protein is CASSLTSGLMGETQYF. The CDR3 nucleotides are TGTGCCAGCAGCTTGACTAGCGGATTGATGGGAGAGACCCAGTACTTC.

This clone came up a few times. The conserved phenylalanine or tryptophan is not found at the CDR3 terminus, so this likely reflects a read error. The DNA is left out, because the CDR3 cannot be placed on it with certainty; the CDR3 is given as TCRdb lists it. The chain uses TRBV20-1 and TRBJ1-2; TRBD1, as called in the table, went unchecked against the DNA. The germline V gene encodes CDR1 DFQATT and CDR2 SNEGSKA (reference sequence). The CDR3 spans 11 residues, counting both ends. The CDR3 sequence is CSARDTLTGAL.

CDR3 DNA: TGTGCCAGCAGCGATCGGACAGGGGTAGGCTATGGCTACACCTTC. It codes for CASSDRTGVGYGYTF. The chain combines TRBV2 with TRBJ1-2; 9 bases map to TRBD1. After removal of 6 bases from V and 4 bases from J, the junction contained 9 bases not matched to a gene. This CDR3 is 15 amino acids long. Germline CDR1 SNHLY, CDR2 FYNNEI. Full variable domain (rest looked up from reference TRBV2 and TRBJ1-2): EPEVTQTPSHQVTQMGQEVILRCVPISNHLYFYWYRQILGQKVEFLVSFYNNEISEKSEIFDDQFSVERPDGSNFTLKIRSTKLEDSAMYFCASSDRTGVGYGYTFGSGTRLTVV.